Below are 15 T cell receptor beta chains sequenced from a single sample in a study of blood T cell repertoires in COVID-19. The protocol was immunoSEQ multiplex PCR, while the TCRdb copy is restricted to in-frame clones and leaves out a portion. The sample has about 240,000 clones, 85% to 90% seen once; the top ten hold about 4%. The specimen sequenced was PBMCs or T cells enriched from blood (not recorded which). The receptor source for this set is a woman aged 25 to 39 who had recovered from COVID-19.

This sequence joins TRBV7-6 and TRBJ2-1; 13 bases map to TRBD2. The V gene's germline CDR1 is SGHVS and CDR2 FNYEAQ. This CDR3 region has 17 residues. Trimming removed 0 bases from V and 7 bases from J; junction bases left unmatched: 6. The CDR3 coding sequence is TGTGCCAGCAGCTTAGCAGGCGGACTAGCGGGAGCGAATGAGCAGTTCTTC. Translated, it gives CASSLAGGLAGANEQFF.

Only one count was recorded for this clone. The chain uses TRBV18 and TRBJ2-6; D not certain. This CDR3 region has 16 residues. The germline gives CDR1 KGHSH, CDR2 LQKENI. V was cut by 0 bases and J by 2 bases, with 8 bases left in between. The DNA for the CDR3 is TGTGCCAGCTCACCACCAGAAGCTCCTGGGGCCAACGTCCTGACTTTC. Translated: CASSPPEAPGANVLTF.

This chain uses TRBV2 with TRBJ1-4; D call uncertain. Trimming shortened V by 9 bases and J by 8 bases, and 22 bases separated the two germline ends. The CDR3 loop spans 15 amino acids. Germline-derived CDR1 and CDR2 are SNHLY and FYNNEI. The CDR3: CAREKSEGNPEKLFF. CDR3 in DNA: TGTGCCAGAGAAAAATCCGAGGGAAACCCGGAAAAACTGTTTTTT.

The chain couples TRBV9 to TRBJ1-2; 10 positions agree with TRBD1. The V and J ends lost 1 base and 5 bases, in that order; junction bases with no gene match: 11. CDR3 length: 17 amino acids. Per the germline V gene, CDR1 is SGDLS and CDR2 is YYNGEE. CDR3 loop: CASSVKDRGVGEYGYTF. CDR3 DNA: TGTGCCAGCAGCGTAAAGGACAGGGGGGTAGGTGAATATGGCTACACCTTC.

This clone came up a few times. The chain links TRBV6-5 to TRBJ2-7, with a weak D call TRBD2 (6 bases). The germline gives CDR1 MNHEY, CDR2 SVGAGI. V was trimmed by 7 bases and J by 1 base, leaving 11 bases between them. This CDR3 spans 13 amino acids. CDR3 protein: CASTLRGSYEQYF. CDR3 coding DNA: TGTGCCAGCACGTTGCGGGGATCCTACGAGCAGTACTTC.

The chain couples TRBV5-1 to TRBJ2-1; tentative D call: TRBD1 (6 bases). V was shortened by 4 bases and J by 8 bases, with 13 bases between the two germline ends. The CDR3 runs to 13 residues. Germline-derived CDR1 and CDR2 are SGHRS and YFSETQ. DNA for the CDR3: TGCGCCAGCAGCCCTCATGAGGGGGATGAGCAGTTCTTC. Its protein product is CASSPHEGDEQFF.

The chain has TRBV27 and TRBJ2-7, with 7 nucleotides matching TRBD1. Germline V gene lookup returns CDR1 MNHEY and CDR2 SMNVEV (reference sequence). Germline trimming cut 0 bases from V and 6 bases from J; bases unmatched to any gene: 5. CDR3 length equals 14 residues. In nucleotides, the CDR3 is TGTGCCAGCAGTTTATCGTCGCCAGGGGGCGAGCAGTACTTC. Amino acids: CASSLSSPGGEQYF.

V usage is TRBV7-2 and J usage is TRBJ2-1; TRBD2 aligns across 8 bases. V lost 5 bases to trimming and J lost 12 bases; unmatched junction nucleotides: 15. Germline V CDR1 and CDR2: SGHTA, FQGNSA. The CDR3 length is 15 residues. CDR3 nucleotide sequence: TGTGCCAGCAGCCGGCGAACGGGACTAGAAGTCGGGCAGTTCTTC. Translating it yields CASSRRTGLEVGQFF.

CDR3 in amino acids: CASSLPQGASNSPLHF. The CDR3 nucleotides are TGTGCCAGCAGCTTACCCCAGGGGGCCTCTAATTCACCCCTCCACTTT. The rearrangement joins TRBV7-2 to TRBJ1-6, with TRBD1 identical over 8 bases. The CDR3 extends over 16 amino acids. J gave up 6 bases and V 2 bases, and 6 bases lay outside the gene matches. Germline values: CDR1 SGHTA, CDR2 FQGNSA.

The gene calls are TRBV28 and TRBJ2-3; D may be TRBD2 (7 bases). The CDR3 runs 15 residues. CDR1 and CDR2 (germline): MDHEN, SYDVKM. Deletions cut 7 bases from V and 4 bases from J, with 18 bases between. DNA for the CDR3: TGTGCCAGCACCAGGGGCGGGAGTTTCGCAGATACGCAGTATTTT. Amino acids: CASTRGGSFADTQYF.

This chain links TRBV6-5 with TRBJ2-7; 8 nucleotides agree with TRBD2. This CDR3 region has 11 residues. V dropped 7 bases and J dropped 5; count of bases not matched to a gene: 1. Germline CDR1 reads MNHEY; CDR2 reads SVGAGI. This CDR3 reads CASKRGHEQYF. In DNA, the CDR3 is TGTGCCAGCAAGCGGGGGCACGAGCAGTACTTC.

The genes are TRBV15 and TRBJ1-1; 8 positions agree with TRBD1. The V segment lost 0 bases and the J segment 9 bases; nucleotides outside the gene matches: 9. This CDR3 has 15 residues. Germline V gene data show CDR1 as LNHNV and CDR2 as YYDKDF (reference sequence). The DNA of the CDR3 is TGTGCCACCAGCAGAGAACTCGGGACAGGCGAGAAAGCTTTCTTT. It translates to CATSRELGTGEKAFF. Supplemented by reference TRBV15 and TRBJ1-1, the full variable domain reads DAMVIQNPRYQVTQFGKPVTLSCSQTLNHNVMYWYQQKSSQAPKLLFHYYDKDFNNEADTPDNFQSRRPNTSFCFLDIRSPGLGDTAMYLCATSRELGTGEKAFFGQGTRLTVV.

The chain uses TRBV24-1 and TRBJ2-1; 12 bases agree with TRBD2. Germline loops: CDR1 KGHDR, CDR2 SFDVKD. The CDR3 is made up of 15 amino acids. The V and J ends lost 7 bases and 7 bases, in that order; junction bases with no gene match: 7. The CDR3 protein is CATSQLAGGWNEQFF. CDR3 DNA sequence: TGTGCCACCAGCCAACTAGCGGGAGGCTGGAATGAGCAGTTCTTC.

CDR3 nucleotides: TGTGCCAGTAGTATTAGGGACACCAATCAGCCCCAGCATTTT. Translation: CASSIRDTNQPQHF. The chain combines TRBV19 with TRBJ1-5; D is perhaps TRBD1 (6 bases). The germline V gene has CDR1 LNHDA and CDR2 SQIVND (reference sequence). V lost 3 bases, J lost 3 bases, and 9 bases lay in between. The CDR3 totals 14 residues.

The chain links TRBV7-3 to TRBJ2-1, with TRBD2 identical over 10 bases. This CDR3 spans 15 amino acids. The V gene end was trimmed by 5 bases and the J gene end by 10 bases; junction bases not matched to a gene: 11. Germline loops: CDR1 SGHTA, CDR2 FQGTGA. Here the CDR3 reads CASSNEASGSREQFF. The CDR3 region has the DNA TGTGCCAGCAGCAACGAGGCTAGCGGGAGTAGGGAGCAGTTCTTC.